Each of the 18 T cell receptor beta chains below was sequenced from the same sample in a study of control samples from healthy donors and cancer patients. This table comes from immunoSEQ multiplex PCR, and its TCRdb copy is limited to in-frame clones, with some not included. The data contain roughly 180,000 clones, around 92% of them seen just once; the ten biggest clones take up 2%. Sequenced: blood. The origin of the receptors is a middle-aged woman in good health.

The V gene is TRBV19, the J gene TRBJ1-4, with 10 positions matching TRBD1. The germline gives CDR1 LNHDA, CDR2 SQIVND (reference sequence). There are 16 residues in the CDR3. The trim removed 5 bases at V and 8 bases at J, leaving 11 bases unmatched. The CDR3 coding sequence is TGTGCCAGTAGTCCGGCCCGGACAGGGGGGGGCGAAAAACTGTTTTTT. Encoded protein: CASSPARTGGGEKLFF.

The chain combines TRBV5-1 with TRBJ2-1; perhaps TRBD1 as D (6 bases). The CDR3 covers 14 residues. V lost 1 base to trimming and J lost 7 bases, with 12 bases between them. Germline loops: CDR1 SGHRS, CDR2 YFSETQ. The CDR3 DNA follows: TGCGCCAGCAGCTTGACAGGGTTGGGGAATGAGCAGTTCTTC. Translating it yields CASSLTGLGNEQFF.

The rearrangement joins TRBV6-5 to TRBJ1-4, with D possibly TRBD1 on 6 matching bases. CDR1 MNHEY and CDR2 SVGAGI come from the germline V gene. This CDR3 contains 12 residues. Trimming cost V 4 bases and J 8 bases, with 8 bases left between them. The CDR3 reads CASSLDREKLFF. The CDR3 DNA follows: TGTGCCAGCAGTTTAGACAGGGAAAAACTGTTTTTT.

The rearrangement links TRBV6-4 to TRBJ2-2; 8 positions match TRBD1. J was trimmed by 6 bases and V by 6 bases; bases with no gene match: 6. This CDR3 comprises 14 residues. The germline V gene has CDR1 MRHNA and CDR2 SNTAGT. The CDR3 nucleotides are TGTGCCAGCAGCCGAGCGACAGGGGCCGGGGAGCTGTTTTTT. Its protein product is CASSRATGAGELFF.

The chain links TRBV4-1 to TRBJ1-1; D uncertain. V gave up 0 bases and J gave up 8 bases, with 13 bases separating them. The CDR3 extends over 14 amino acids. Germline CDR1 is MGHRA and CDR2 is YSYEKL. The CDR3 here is CASSQDRIGTEAFF. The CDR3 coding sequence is TGCGCCAGCAGCCAAGATAGAATTGGTACCGAAGCTTTCTTT.

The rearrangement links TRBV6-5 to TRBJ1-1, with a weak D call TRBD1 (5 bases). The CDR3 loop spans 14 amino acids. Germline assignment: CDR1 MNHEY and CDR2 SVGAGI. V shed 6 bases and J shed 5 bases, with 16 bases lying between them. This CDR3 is CASRPPGLGTEAFF. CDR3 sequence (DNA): TGTGCCAGCAGACCCCCGGGACTAGGTACTGAAGCTTTCTTT.

The CDR3, as DNA: TGTGCCAGCAGCTTGGCCTGGGGAAGTGACTATGGCTACACCTTC. Translating gives CASSLAWGSDYGYTF. J is TRBJ1-2 and V is TRBV5-8; D not certain. In germline, CDR1 is SGHTS, CDR2 YDEGEE. The CDR3 runs 15 residues. V shed 0 bases and J shed 3 bases, with 12 bases lying between them.

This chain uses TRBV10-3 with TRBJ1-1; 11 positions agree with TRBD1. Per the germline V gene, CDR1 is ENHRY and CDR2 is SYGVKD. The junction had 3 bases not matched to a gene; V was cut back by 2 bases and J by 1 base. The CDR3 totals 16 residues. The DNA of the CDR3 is TGTGCCATCAGTGAGGGGACAGGGGGGGCGAACACTGAAGCTTTCTTT. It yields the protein CAISEGTGGANTEAFF.

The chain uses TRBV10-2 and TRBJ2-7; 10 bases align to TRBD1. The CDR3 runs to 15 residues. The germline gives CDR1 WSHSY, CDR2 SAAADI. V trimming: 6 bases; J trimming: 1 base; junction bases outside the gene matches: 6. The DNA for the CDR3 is TGCGCCAGCAGCCCAGGACAGGGGGTTTCCTACGAGCAGTACTTC. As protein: CASSPGQGVSYEQYF.

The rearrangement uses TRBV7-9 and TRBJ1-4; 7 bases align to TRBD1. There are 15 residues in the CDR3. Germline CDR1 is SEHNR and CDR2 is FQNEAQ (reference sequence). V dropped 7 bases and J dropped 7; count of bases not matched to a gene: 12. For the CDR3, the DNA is TGTGCCAGCACCCCGGAGGGGGCGGGGGCTGAAAAACTGTTTTTT. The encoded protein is CASTPEGAGAEKLFF.

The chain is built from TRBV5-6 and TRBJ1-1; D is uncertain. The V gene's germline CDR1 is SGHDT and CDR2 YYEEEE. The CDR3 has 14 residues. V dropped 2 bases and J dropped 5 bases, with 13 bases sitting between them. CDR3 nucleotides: TGTGCCAGCAGCTTCCCCGGAGGGTGGACTGAAGCTTTCTTT. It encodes CASSFPGGWTEAFF.

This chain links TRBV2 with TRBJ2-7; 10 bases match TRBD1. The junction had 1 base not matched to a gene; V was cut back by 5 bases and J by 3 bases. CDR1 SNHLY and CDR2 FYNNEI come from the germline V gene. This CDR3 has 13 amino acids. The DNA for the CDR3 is TGTGCCAGCAGTCGGACAGGGGGCTACGAGCAGTACTTC. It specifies CASSRTGGYEQYF.

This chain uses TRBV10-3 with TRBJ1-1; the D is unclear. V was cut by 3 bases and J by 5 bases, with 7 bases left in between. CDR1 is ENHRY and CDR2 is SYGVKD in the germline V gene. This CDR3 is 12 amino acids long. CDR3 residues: CAISEPATEAFF. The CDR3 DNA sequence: TGTGCCATCAGTGAACCCGCGACTGAAGCTTTCTTT.

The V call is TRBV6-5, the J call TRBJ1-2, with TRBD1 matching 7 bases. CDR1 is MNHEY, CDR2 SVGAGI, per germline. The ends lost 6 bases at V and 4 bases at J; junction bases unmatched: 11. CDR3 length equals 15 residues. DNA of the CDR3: TGTGCCAGCAGCCCCGTTTGGGACAGTATCTATGGCTACACCTTC. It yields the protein CASSPVWDSIYGYTF.

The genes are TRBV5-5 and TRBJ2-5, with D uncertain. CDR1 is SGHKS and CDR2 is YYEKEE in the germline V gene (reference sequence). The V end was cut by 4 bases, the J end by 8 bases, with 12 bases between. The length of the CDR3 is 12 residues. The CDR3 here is CASSPTSATQYF. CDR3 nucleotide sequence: TGTGCCAGCAGCCCCACGAGTGCTACCCAGTACTTC.

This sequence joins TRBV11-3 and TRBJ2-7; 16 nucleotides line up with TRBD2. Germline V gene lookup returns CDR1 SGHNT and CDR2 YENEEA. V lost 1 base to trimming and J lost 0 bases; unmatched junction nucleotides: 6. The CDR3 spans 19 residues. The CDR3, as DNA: TGTGCCAGCAGCTTAGCTGGGACTAGCGGGGGGGCGGACTCCTACGAGCAGTACTTC. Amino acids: CASSLAGTSGGADSYEQYF.

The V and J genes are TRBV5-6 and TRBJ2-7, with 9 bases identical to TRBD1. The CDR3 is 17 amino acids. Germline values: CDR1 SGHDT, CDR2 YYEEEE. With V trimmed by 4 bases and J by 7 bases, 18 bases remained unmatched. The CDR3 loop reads CASSDRPGQGRGREQYF. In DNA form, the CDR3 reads TGTGCCAGCAGCGACCGCCCGGGACAGGGAAGGGGTAGAGAGCAGTACTTC.

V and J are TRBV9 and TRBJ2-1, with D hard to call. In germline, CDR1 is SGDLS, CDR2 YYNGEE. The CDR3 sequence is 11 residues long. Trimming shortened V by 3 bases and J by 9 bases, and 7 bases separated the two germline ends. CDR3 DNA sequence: TGTGCCAGCAGCGGACAAGGTGAGCAGTTCTTC. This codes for CASSGQGEQFF.